The clone carrying this T cell receptor (beta chain) appeared once. Its antigen is still unknown. During its preparation, the TCRbeta library received unique molecular identifiers. TCRdb reanalysed the PCR reads using MiXCR and keeps one entry per CDR3 protein. This table holds over 200,000 distinct CDR3 sequences, approximately 17% found once. The data were obtained in a study of T-cell reconstitution after alpha-beta-depleted transplantation in children. Trimming took off 5 bases at V and 8 bases at J, with 12 bases between the two ends. The CDR3 sequence is 12 residues long. General study results and limits: One year post-transplant, T-cell counts and diversity were largely derived from T cells produced anew. It was reported that alpha-beta T cells came from several hundred expanded graft clones (about two months after transplant).

The receptor's source is a male patient between 2 and 10 years old who had a stem cell transplant for acute lymphoblastic leukemia, so the T cells may come from the graft donor. This chain uses TRBV12-3 or TRBV12-4 with TRBJ1-2; D might be TRBD1 (5 bases). The sequenced sample was PBMCs, mostly from graft donor cells, obtained 360 days after TCRalphabeta/CD19-depleted stem cell transplant. CDR3 nucleotides: TGTGCCAGCAGTGGGGACGCCGGAGGCTACACCTTC. Translation gives CASSGDAGGYTF.